This T cell receptor (beta chain) was identified during a study of OX40 agonist ivuxolimab in advanced cancers. Findings and caveats of the study: Not determined was the antigen specificity of the expanded peripheral T cells.

Repertoires were generated with immunoSEQ multiplex PCR, while TCRdb's copy carries only in-frame clones and drops some. The sample carries approximately 76,000 clones, approximately 85% recorded once. The CDR3 consists of 16 residues. The V segment lost 4 bases and the J segment 2 bases; nucleotides outside the gene matches: 9. The germline gives CDR1 SGHRS, CDR2 YFSETQ. As concerns this clone: As yet, its antigen is unknown.

The receptor was derived from an adult with an advanced solid tumor such as melanoma, head and neck, liver or kidney cancer. The chain recombines TRBV5-1 with TRBJ2-1, with 7 bases matching TRBD2. Sequencing was performed on CD4+ or CD8+ T cells sorted from blood, taken in a trial of the OX40 agonist ivuxolimab. The CDR3 protein is CASSQSRLAAYNEQFF. As DNA, the CDR3 is TGCGCCAGCAGCCAAAGCAGGCTAGCGGCCTACAATGAGCAGTTCTTC.